Below, 17 T cell receptor beta chains from the same sample are listed, as sequenced in a study of Ad26.COV2.S vaccination and SARS-CoV-2 variants. Libraries were prepared by immunoSEQ multiplex PCR; TCRdb keeps only in-frame clonotypes and omits some of them. The sample has around 270,000 clones, 87% seen once; the top ten hold 2.9%. Treatment denoted: 19 received Ad26.COV2.S at low or high dose, single or two shots; a few received placebo; per-sample allocation not given. Sampling occurred on day 63 after the first vaccine or placebo injection. The starting material was peripheral blood, obtained in a trial of Ad26.COV2.S vaccine versus placebo. The receptors were gathered from a person aged 18-65 years who received the Ad26.COV2.S COVID-19 vaccine or a placebo.

The V and J genes are TRBV7-9 and TRBJ2-7; 10 positions match TRBD2. Germline V gene lookup returns CDR1 SEHNR and CDR2 FQNEAQ (reference sequence). The CDR3 runs to 15 residues. V was clipped by 3 bases and J by 2 bases; unmatched bases: 4. The CDR3 is CASSFSGRKTYEQYV. The CDR3 DNA is TGTGCCAGCAGCTTTAGCGGGAGGAAAACCTACGAGCAGTACGTC.

The rearrangement joins TRBV2 to TRBJ1-5; D is possibly TRBD1 (5 bases). The CDR3 runs 15 residues. Between the trimmed V and J ends, which lost 8 bases and 5 bases, there was a span of 19 bases. Germline V gives CDR1 SNHLY, CDR2 FYNNEI. This CDR3 reads CASSRDLGSYQPQHF. The CDR3 DNA is TGTGCCAGCTCGAGGGACCTAGGGTCGTATCAGCCCCAGCATTTT.

The chain employs TRBV6-2 or TRBV6-3 and TRBJ2-5; TRBD1 matches at 7 bases. Germline lookup yields CDR1 MNHEY and CDR2 SVGEGT. With V trimmed by 5 bases and J by 1 base, 4 bases remained unmatched. This CDR3 region has 14 residues. This CDR3 is CASSETGIQETQYF. In DNA form, the CDR3 reads TGTGCCAGCAGTGAGACAGGGATCCAAGAGACCCAGTACTTC.

This sequence joins TRBV18 and TRBJ1-5; D is ambiguous. V shed 3 bases and J shed 1 base, with 16 bases lying between them. CDR1 is KGHSH and CDR2 is LQKENI in the germline V gene. The CDR3 spans 17 residues. CDR3 protein: CASSPLLIDRSNQPQHF. CDR3 in DNA: TGTGCCAGCTCACCGCTACTAATCGATCGGAGCAATCAGCCCCAGCATTTT. The full variable domain, in which reference TRBV18 and TRBJ1-5 provide the parts outside the CDR3, is NAGVMQNPRHLVRRRGQEARLRCSPMKGHSHVYWYRQLPEEGLKFMVYLQKENIIDESGMPKERFSAEFPKEGPSILRIQQVVRGDSAAYFCASSPLLIDRSNQPQHFGDGTRLSIL.

The chain uses TRBV30 and TRBJ1-5, with a tentative D call TRBD1 (5 bases). The CDR3 consists of 14 residues. V shed 1 base and J shed 11 bases, with 18 bases lying between them. CDR1 GTSNPN and CDR2 SVGIG come from the germline V gene (reference sequence). The CDR3 nucleotides read TGTGCCTGGAGTGGGGACGGGGCCAGGAGGACCCAGCATTTT. Protein product: CAWSGDGARRTQHF. Looking up the rest from reference TRBV30 and TRBJ1-5 gives the full variable domain: SQTIHQWPATLVQPVGSPLSLECTVEGTSNPNLYWYRQAAGRGLQLLFYSVGIGQISSEVPQNLSASRPQDRQFILSSKKLLLSDSGFYLCAWSGDGARRTQHFGDGTRLSIL.

The V gene is TRBV14, the J gene TRBJ2-5; tentatively, D is TRBD1 (6 bases). The V end lost 3 bases, the J end lost 0 bases, and 11 bases lay between the germline ends. The V gene's germline CDR1 is SGHDN and CDR2 FVKESK. There are 15 residues in the CDR3. CDR3 coding DNA: TGTGCCAGCAGCCACCAGGACAGACACCAAGAGACCCAGTACTTC. Its protein is CASSHQDRHQETQYF.

The chain uses TRBV6-5 and TRBJ1-4, with TRBD1 matching 8 bases. With 3 bases clipped from V and 4 bases from J, the junction kept 7 bases outside the gene matches. CDR3 length: 16 residues. Germline-derived CDR1 and CDR2 are MNHEY and SVGAGI. CDR3 in amino acids: CASSYAGTGLNEKLFF. The DNA for the CDR3 is TGTGCCAGCAGTTATGCCGGGACAGGTCTTAATGAAAAACTGTTTTTT.

This clone has just one count. The chain employs TRBV6-2 or TRBV6-3 and TRBJ1-5, with unresolved D. The ends were cut back, 2 bases at V and 1 base at J, with 6 bases in the middle. This CDR3 has 14 amino acids. Germline assignment: CDR1 MNHEY and CDR2 SVGEGT. CDR3 sequence reads: CASSYRESNQPQHF. The CDR3 DNA reads as TGTGCCAGCAGTTACCGCGAGAGCAATCAGCCCCAGCATTTT.

This chain links TRBV5-1 with TRBJ2-1; D is perhaps TRBD2 (6 bases). This CDR3 contains 14 residues. The germline V and J ends were trimmed by 4 bases and 5 bases, with 13 bases remaining between them. Germline CDR1 reads SGHRS; CDR2 reads YFSETQ. In DNA form, the CDR3 reads TGCGCCAGCAGCGGCGGGGACGAGCACAATGAGCAGTTCTTC. Residues: CASSGGDEHNEQFF.

This chain uses TRBV6-5 with TRBJ1-6; 7 positions match TRBD1. Germline-derived CDR1 and CDR2 are MNHEY and SVGAGI. With V trimmed by 6 bases and J by 8 bases, 10 bases remained unmatched. The CDR3 runs to 15 residues. The CDR3, as DNA: TGTGCCAGCAGCTTAGACAGGGCAGTCGATTCACCCCTCCACTTT. This translates into CASSLDRAVDSPLHF.

This clone appeared a few times. The V gene is TRBV5-1, the J gene TRBJ1-1; 9 bases fit TRBD1. Germline lookup yields CDR1 SGHRS and CDR2 YFSETQ. V shed 4 bases and J 6 bases; nucleotides not matched to a gene: 4. The CDR3 has 13 amino acids. The CDR3 reads CASSAGTGPEAFF. CDR3 DNA: TGCGCCAGCAGCGCCGGGACAGGGCCTGAAGCTTTCTTT.

This rearrangement joins TRBV25-1 to TRBJ2-1; D is ambiguous. In germline, CDR1 is MGHDK, CDR2 SYGVNS. CDR3 length: 16 residues. The V and J ends lost 4 bases and 0 bases respectively, with 13 bases between them. This CDR3 reads CASSVGTSSSYNEQFF. The CDR3 DNA is TGTGCCAGCAGTGTTGGTACCTCGAGCTCCTACAATGAGCAGTTCTTC.

This sequence joins TRBV11-2 and TRBJ2-1; 12 positions agree with TRBD2. Germline V gene data show CDR1 as SGHAT and CDR2 as FQNNGV. Trimming at V came to 4 bases and at J to 4 bases, leaving 5 bases not matched to a gene. The CDR3 has 16 residues. CDR3 nucleotide sequence: TGTGCCAGCAGCTCCTCTGGACTAGCGGGATACAATGAGCAGTTCTTC. This codes for CASSSSGLAGYNEQFF.

Only one count was recorded for this clone. The J gene is TRBJ1-6, the V gene TRBV18; no definite D call. This CDR3 is 14 amino acids long. Germline V lookup: CDR1 KGHSH, CDR2 LQKENI. Trimming removed 2 bases at V and 8 bases at J, with 10 bases between. The DNA of the CDR3 is TGTGCCAGCTCACCAGGCGCCCGGGATTCACCCCTCCACTTT. It yields the protein CASSPGARDSPLHF.

This chain connects TRBV4-1 to TRBJ2-5; D ambiguous. This CDR3 is 14 amino acids long. Deletions cut 1 base from V and 1 base from J, with 7 bases between. Germline CDR1 reads MGHRA; CDR2 reads YSYEKL. For the CDR3, the DNA is TGCGCCAGCAGCCAAGTTGTTTTCCAAGAGACCCAGTACTTC. Its translation: CASSQVVFQETQYF.

A single count supports this clone. This sequence joins TRBV11-3 and TRBJ2-3; 9 nucleotides align to TRBD2. V was clipped by 1 base and J by 5 bases; unmatched bases: 4. There are 15 residues in the CDR3. Germline V gene sequence: CDR1 SGHNT, CDR2 YENEEA. The CDR3 region is CASSLGGAGGDTQYF. The DNA of the CDR3 is TGTGCCAGCAGCTTAGGAGGAGCGGGAGGAGATACGCAGTATTTT.

The chain joins TRBV7-8 to TRBJ1-4, with D maybe TRBD1 (5 bases). Germline V lookup: CDR1 SGHVS, CDR2 FQNEAQ. V was clipped by 1 base and J by 8 bases, with 14 bases between them. CDR3 length: 15 amino acids. Here the CDR3 reads CASSLEGRGSEKLFF. The CDR3 nucleotides are TGTGCCAGCAGCTTAGAGGGCCGGGGGTCGGAAAAACTGTTTTTT.